This entry lists 22 T cell receptor beta chains sequenced from one sample in a study of T cell responses to AZD1222 COVID-19 vaccine. Measured with immunoSEQ multiplex PCR; TCRdb has only the in-frame clones, and not every one. The sample includes roughly 82,000 clones, 70% to 90% seen only once; the top ten take about 13%. The source material was peripheral blood, sampled on day 0 of AZD1222 vaccination. These receptors were collected from an adult in good health.

V gene TRBV5-4 combines with J gene TRBJ2-1; D not certain. The CDR3 totals 14 residues. CDR1 is SGHNT and CDR2 is YYREEE in the germline V gene (reference sequence). Trimming cost V 4 bases and J 3 bases, with 11 bases left between them. The CDR3 loop is CASSVGSLYNEQFF. The CDR3 DNA is TGTGCCAGCAGCGTGGGCAGCCTCTACAATGAGCAGTTCTTC.

In this sample, this clone turned up a few times. The CDR3 DNA reads as TGTGCCAGCAGCTTACCGGGGGGTCAGCCCCAGCATTTT. Its protein is CASSLPGGQPQHF. The J gene is TRBJ1-5, the V gene TRBV7-9; possibly TRBD1 for D (5 bases). This CDR3 region has 13 residues. The ends were cut back, 2 bases at V and 6 bases at J, with 8 bases in the middle. Germline V lookup: CDR1 SEHNR, CDR2 FQNEAQ (reference sequence).

This rearrangement joins TRBV28 to TRBJ2-2; no reliable D call. The CDR3 consists of 13 residues. Germline CDR1 reads MDHEN; CDR2 reads SYDVKM. V dropped 7 bases and J dropped 0 bases, with 6 bases sitting between them. This CDR3 reads CASKSANTGELFF. The CDR3 DNA follows: TGTGCCAGCAAGTCCGCGAACACCGGGGAGCTGTTTTTT.

The CDR3 loop is CASSYEGGANVLTF. Written as DNA, the CDR3 is TGTGCCAGCAGTTACGAGGGTGGGGCCAACGTCCTGACTTTC. The gene calls are TRBV6-2 or TRBV6-3 and TRBJ2-6, with D maybe TRBD2 (5 bases). In germline, CDR1 is MNHEY, CDR2 SVGEGT. Trimming removed 2 bases at V and 3 bases at J, with 5 bases between. This CDR3 spans 14 amino acids.

The chain recombines TRBV7-6 with TRBJ2-2, with a weak D call TRBD2 (5 bases). Trimming took 0 bases from V and 0 from J, leaving 5 bases between them. The CDR3 contains 15 residues. Germline CDR1 reads SGHVS; CDR2 reads FNYEAQ. CDR3 amino acids: CASSLAGANTGELFF. The CDR3 DNA reads as TGTGCCAGCAGCTTAGCGGGAGCGAACACCGGGGAGCTGTTTTTT.

This chain connects TRBV6-2 or TRBV6-3 to TRBJ2-1; D assignment may be TRBD1 or TRBD2 (6 bases each). The CDR3 consists of 16 residues. The V gene's germline CDR1 is MNHEY and CDR2 SVGEGT. V was pared by 2 bases and J by 8 bases, with 19 bases between. The CDR3 DNA sequence: TGTGCCAGCAGTTACCCCCCATCGGGGGCCTTATATGAGCAGTTCTTC. It yields the protein CASSYPPSGALYEQFF.

V usage is TRBV25-1 and J usage is TRBJ2-4, with 7 nucleotides matching TRBD1. Germline trimming cut 3 bases from V and 1 base from J; bases unmatched to any gene: 3. Germline V CDR1 and CDR2: MGHDK, SYGVNS. The CDR3 loop spans 15 amino acids. This CDR3 reads CASSEQGQAKNIQYF. Here the CDR3 DNA reads TGTGCCAGCAGTGAGCAGGGACAGGCCAAAAACATTCAGTACTTC.

This chain joins TRBV14 and TRBJ2-1; no definite D call. Trimming removed 4 bases at V and 9 bases at J, with 13 bases between. The CDR3 is 13 residues long. The V gene's germline CDR1 is SGHDN and CDR2 FVKESK. The CDR3 sequence is CASSPNPFGEQFF. The CDR3 region has the DNA TGTGCCAGCAGCCCCAACCCTTTTGGTGAGCAGTTCTTC.

The chain couples TRBV18 to TRBJ1-6; weak D call: TRBD1 (5 bases). The CDR3 covers 15 residues. V was trimmed by 3 bases and J by 0 bases, leaving 6 bases between them. Looked up from germline, CDR1 is KGHSH and CDR2 is LQKENI. The CDR3 DNA reads TGTGCCAGCTCACCCGACAGCTCCTATAATTCACCCCTCCACTTT. This codes for CASSPDSSYNSPLHF.

The V gene is TRBV24-1, the J gene TRBJ2-2; TRBD1 aligns across 7 bases. Losses at the gene ends were 4 bases for V and 4 bases for J; bases not matched to a gene: 8. The CDR3 extends over 16 amino acids. Per the germline V gene, CDR1 is KGHDR and CDR2 is SFDVKD. Here the CDR3 reads CATSDPRQGGTGELFF. As DNA, the CDR3 is TGTGCCACCAGTGACCCGCGACAGGGTGGCACCGGGGAGCTGTTTTTT.

DNA for the CDR3: TGTGCCAGCAGCCCACTGACAGGGAGCGAAAAACTGTTTTTT. This encodes CASSPLTGSEKLFF. The rearrangement joins TRBV9 to TRBJ1-4, with 7 bases aligning to TRBD1. The trim removed 4 bases at V and 8 bases at J, leaving 8 bases unmatched. The CDR3 length is 14 residues. Germline V gene data show CDR1 as SGDLS and CDR2 as YYNGEE.

The chain combines TRBV11-3 with TRBJ2-4; 9 nucleotides line up with TRBD1. Trimming took 2 bases from V and 2 from J; bases not matched to a gene: 7. CDR1 is SGHNT and CDR2 is YENEEA in the germline V gene. The CDR3 loop spans 17 amino acids. CDR3 amino acids: CASSLSHGQGTKNIQYF. In DNA form, the CDR3 reads TGTGCCAGCAGCTTATCCCACGGACAGGGGACCAAAAACATTCAGTACTTC.

V gene TRBV6-6 combines with J gene TRBJ2-7; TRBD2 matches 8 bases. Germline values: CDR1 MNHNY, CDR2 SVGAGI (reference sequence). V gave up 5 bases and J gave up 6 bases; unmatched junction bases: 9. The CDR3 has 14 residues. The CDR3 region is CASSRGTRSGEQYF. DNA for the CDR3: TGTGCCAGCAGTCGCGGGACTAGGTCGGGCGAGCAGTACTTC.

This clone was detected a few times. The chain carries TRBV19 and TRBJ2-7; D gene uncertain. Germline values: CDR1 LNHDA, CDR2 SQIVND (reference sequence). Trimming removed 5 bases at V and 3 bases at J, with 17 bases between. This CDR3 has 15 residues. DNA for the CDR3: TGTGCCAGTAGTTTCCAGGTCGGGCAAAACTACGAGCAGTACTTC. Translated: CASSFQVGQNYEQYF. The entire variable domain, with the rest obtained from reference TRBV19 and TRBJ2-7, is as follows: DGGITQSPKYLFRKEGQNVTLSCEQNLNHDAMYWYRQDPGQGLRLIYYSQIVNDFQKGDIAEGYSVSREKKESFPLTVTSAQKNPTAFYLCASSFQVGQNYEQYFGPGTRLTVT.

This clone was recorded once. The rearrangement uses TRBV7-2 and TRBJ2-7, with a weak D call TRBD1 (6 bases). CDR1 is SGHTA, CDR2 FQGNSA, per germline. Trimming removed 3 bases at V and 4 bases at J, with 13 bases between. CDR3 length: 14 amino acids. Here the CDR3 reads CASSFILDSYEQYF. The CDR3 DNA follows: TGTGCCAGCAGCTTTATTCTGGACAGTTACGAGCAGTACTTC.

The chain has TRBV29-1 and TRBJ1-1; TRBD1 matches 7 bases. This CDR3 region has 14 residues. V lost 4 bases, J lost 6 bases, and 11 bases stayed unmatched. Germline V CDR1 and CDR2: SQVTM, ANQGSEA. This CDR3 reads CSVAVPRGGPEAFF. DNA for the CDR3: TGCAGCGTTGCTGTACCCAGGGGGGGACCTGAAGCTTTCTTT.

The chain carries TRBV6-2 or TRBV6-3 and TRBJ2-7; perhaps TRBD1 as D (5 bases). The CDR3 is made up of 20 amino acids. V was cut by 2 bases and J by 5 bases, with 31 bases left in between. CDR1 is MNHEY, CDR2 SVGEGT, per germline. The CDR3: CASSYSSERHSRQGRNEQYF. The CDR3 DNA is TGTGCCAGCAGTTACAGCTCGGAGCGCCACTCTCGTCAGGGAAGGAACGAGCAGTACTTC.

The chain joins TRBV3-1 (or the pseudogene TRBV3-2) to TRBJ2-2; D perhaps matches TRBD2 (5 bases). The CDR3 runs to 16 residues. Germline loops: CDR1 LGHDT, CDR2 YNNKEL (reference sequence). The germline V and J ends were trimmed by 5 bases and 5 bases, with 18 bases remaining between them. The CDR3 loop reads CASSGLCSGLTGELFF. For the CDR3, the DNA is TGTGCCAGCAGCGGACTTTGTTCAGGCTTGACCGGGGAGCTGTTTTTT.

J is TRBJ1-6 and V is TRBV5-6; D might be TRBD1 (5 bases). The V gene's germline CDR1 is SGHDT and CDR2 YYEEEE. The CDR3 spans 14 residues. V was shortened by 0 bases and J by 6 bases, with 7 bases between the two germline ends. CDR3 DNA sequence: TGTGCCAGCAGCTTGGGGGACCTTAATTCACCCCTCCACTTT. Its translation is CASSLGDLNSPLHF.

The V call is TRBV28, the J call TRBJ2-1, with D possibly TRBD1 on 5 matching bases. This CDR3 is 14 amino acids long. V was clipped by 6 bases and J by 1 base, with 10 bases between them. The germline V gene has CDR1 MDHEN and CDR2 SYDVKM. Here the CDR3 DNA reads TGTGCCAGCAGAATTTCAGGGTCCTACAATGAGCAGTTCTTC. Protein sequence: CASRISGSYNEQFF.

The chain has TRBV19 and TRBJ1-2; 8 bases match TRBD1. The V gene's germline CDR1 is LNHDA and CDR2 SQIVND (reference sequence). Trimming cost V 4 bases and J 7 bases; bases outside gene matches: 5. The CDR3 totals 13 residues. The CDR3, as DNA: TGTGCCAGTAGTAAGCAGGGGGCTCCTGGCTACACCTTC. The encoded protein is CASSKQGAPGYTF.

The chain links TRBV24-1 to TRBJ1-5; no firm D call. V lost 5 bases, J lost 7 bases, and 11 bases lay in between. The CDR3 sequence is 13 residues long. Germline V gene data show CDR1 as KGHDR and CDR2 as SFDVKD. CDR3 sequence (DNA): TGTGCCACCAGTGCCCTGGAAGGGCAGCCCCAGCATTTT. Translating it yields CATSALEGQPQHF.